This record looks at one T cell receptor beta chain sequence and its context. The antigen is not known. The sequencing depth, 1 in 200,000 to 1 in 1 million T cells, was the target. Using immunoSEQ multiplex PCR, the repertoire was profiled, and TCRdb retains in-frame clones only, with some absent. The table lists under 150,000 clones, less than 90% of them singletons. This CDR3 contains 14 residues. The germline CDR1 and CDR2 sequences are SGHTA and FQGTGA. V was trimmed by 3 bases and J by 3 bases, leaving 8 bases between them. These data originate in a study of cytotoxic CD8 clonotypes in ibrutinib-treated CLL. Study overall: Within the patient group, about ten were relapsed/refractory and some 16 treatment-naive, and 17 were IGHV unmutated.

Findings and caveats of the study: Elevated clonality accompanied ibrutinib response, with a return toward baseline values at progression.

This clonotype originated in a human donor with chronic lymphocytic leukemia. Specimen: PBMCs, collected after 24 months of ibrutinib treatment. The rearrangement uses TRBV7-3 and TRBJ2-2, with D unclear. CDR3 sequence (DNA): TGTGCCAGCAGCTTTGACCGATACACCGGGGAGCTGTTTTTT. Its protein product is CASSFDRYTGELFF.